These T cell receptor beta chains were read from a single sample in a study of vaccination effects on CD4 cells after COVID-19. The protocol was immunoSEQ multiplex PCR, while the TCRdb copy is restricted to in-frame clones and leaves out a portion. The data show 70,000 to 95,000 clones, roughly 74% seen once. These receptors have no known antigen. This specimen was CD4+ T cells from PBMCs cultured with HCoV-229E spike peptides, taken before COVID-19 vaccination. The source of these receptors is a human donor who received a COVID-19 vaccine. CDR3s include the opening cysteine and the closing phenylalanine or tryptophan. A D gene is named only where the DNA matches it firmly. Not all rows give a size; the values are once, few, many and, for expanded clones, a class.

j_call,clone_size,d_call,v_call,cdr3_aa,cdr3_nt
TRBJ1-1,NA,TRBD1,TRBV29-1,CSAGTGNTEAFF,TGCAGCGCCGGGACAGGGAACACTGAAGCTTTCTTT
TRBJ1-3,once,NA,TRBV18,CASSRNSDEVGNTIYF,TGTGCCAGCTCACGCAACTCGGACGAGGTTGGAAACACCATATATTTT
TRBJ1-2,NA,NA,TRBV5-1,CASGATENYGYTF,TGCGCAAGCGGGGCGACGGAAAACTATGGCTACACCTTC
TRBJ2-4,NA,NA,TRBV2,CASSEKGVMAKNIQYF,TGTGCCAGCAGTGAAAAAGGGGTCATGGCCAAAAACATTCAGTACTTC
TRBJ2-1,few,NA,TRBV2,CASVGTEQFF,TGTGCCAGCGTGGGGACTGAGCAGTTCTTC
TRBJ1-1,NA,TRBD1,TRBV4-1,CASSLGQGTEAFF,TGCGCCAGCAGCCTTGGACAGGGCACTGAAGCTTTCTTT
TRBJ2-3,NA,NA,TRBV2,CASRDFSTDTQYF,TGTGCCAGCAGGGACTTTTCCACAGATACGCAGTATTTT
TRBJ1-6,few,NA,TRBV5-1,CASSSYQGVGNSPLHF,TGCGCCAGCAGCTCTTATCAAGGGGTGGGGAATTCACCCCTCCACTTT
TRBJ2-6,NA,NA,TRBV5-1,CASSLGHSGANVLTF,TGCGCCAGCAGTTTGGGCCACTCTGGGGCCAACGTCCTGACTTTC
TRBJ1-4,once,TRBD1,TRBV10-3,CAISDTGTGVGKLFF,TGTGCCATCAGTGATACCGGGACAGGGGTGGGAAAACTGTTTTTT
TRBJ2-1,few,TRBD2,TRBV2,CASREDSGGFVNEQFF,TGTGCCAGCAGGGAGGATAGCGGGGGGTTCGTAAATGAGCAGTTCTTC
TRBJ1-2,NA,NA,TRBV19,CASSITGNGGYTF,TGTGCCAGTAGTATCACGGGGAATGGTGGCTACACCTTC
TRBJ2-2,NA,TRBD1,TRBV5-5,CASSAGQGMRGELFF,TGTGCCAGCAGCGCGGGACAGGGAATGCGGGGGGAGCTGTTTTTT
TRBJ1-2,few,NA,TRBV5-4,CASSLVDGPVDTF,TGTGCCAGCAGCTTGGTTGACGGCCCCGTGGACACCTTC
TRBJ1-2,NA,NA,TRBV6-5,CASSPRQRANYGYTF,TGTGCCAGCAGCCCCCGGCAGAGAGCTAACTATGGCTACACCTTC
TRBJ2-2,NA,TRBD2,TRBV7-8,CASSLVASGGARELFF,TGTGCCAGCAGCTTAGTAGCTAGCGGGGGGGCCCGGGAGCTGTTTTTT
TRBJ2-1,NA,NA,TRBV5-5,CASSLAVVNEQFF,TGTGCCAGCAGCTTGGCCGTAGTGAATGAGCAGTTCTTC
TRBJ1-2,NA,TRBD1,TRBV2,CASPPGTANYGYTF,TGTGCCAGCCCCCCCGGGACAGCTAACTATGGCTACACCTTC
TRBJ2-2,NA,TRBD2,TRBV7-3,CASSPGLAGGTGELFF,TGTGCCAGCAGTCCCGGACTAGCGGGAGGGACCGGGGAGCTGTTTTTT
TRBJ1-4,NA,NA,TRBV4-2,CASSQDPDRPLDNEKLFF,TGTGCCAGCAGCCAAGACCCTGACAGACCTCTAGATAATGAAAAACTGTTTTTT
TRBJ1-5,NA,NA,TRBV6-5,CASSYSGPNNQPQHF,TGTGCCAGCAGTTATTCGGGGCCCAACAATCAGCCCCAGCATTTT
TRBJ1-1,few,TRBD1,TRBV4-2,CASSHSTGKNTEAFF,TGTGCCAGCAGCCACTCGACAGGGAAAAACACTGAAGCTTTCTTT
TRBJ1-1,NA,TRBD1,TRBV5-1,CASSIGQGTEAFF,TGCGCCAGCAGCATCGGACAGGGAACTGAAGCTTTCTTT
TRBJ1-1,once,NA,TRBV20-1,CSASPQGTAFF,TGCAGTGCTAGCCCACAGGGAACAGCTTTCTTT
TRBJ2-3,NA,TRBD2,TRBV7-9,CASSLRGTSGGLTDTQYF,TGTGCCAGCAGCTTAAGGGGGACTAGCGGGGGGCTCACAGATACGCAGTATTTT
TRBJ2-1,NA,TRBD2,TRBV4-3,CASSQEVKAGSGTAVF,TGCGCCAGCAGCCAAGAGGTAAAAGCGGGGTCCGGGACGGCAGTCTTC
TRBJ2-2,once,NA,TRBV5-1,CASRAGAETGELFF,TGCGCCAGCAGGGCCGGGGCGGAGACCGGGGAGCTGTTTTTT
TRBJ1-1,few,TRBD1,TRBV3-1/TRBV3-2,CASSQLDRGQAFF,TGTGCCAGCAGCCAACTCGACAGGGGGCAAGCTTTCTTT